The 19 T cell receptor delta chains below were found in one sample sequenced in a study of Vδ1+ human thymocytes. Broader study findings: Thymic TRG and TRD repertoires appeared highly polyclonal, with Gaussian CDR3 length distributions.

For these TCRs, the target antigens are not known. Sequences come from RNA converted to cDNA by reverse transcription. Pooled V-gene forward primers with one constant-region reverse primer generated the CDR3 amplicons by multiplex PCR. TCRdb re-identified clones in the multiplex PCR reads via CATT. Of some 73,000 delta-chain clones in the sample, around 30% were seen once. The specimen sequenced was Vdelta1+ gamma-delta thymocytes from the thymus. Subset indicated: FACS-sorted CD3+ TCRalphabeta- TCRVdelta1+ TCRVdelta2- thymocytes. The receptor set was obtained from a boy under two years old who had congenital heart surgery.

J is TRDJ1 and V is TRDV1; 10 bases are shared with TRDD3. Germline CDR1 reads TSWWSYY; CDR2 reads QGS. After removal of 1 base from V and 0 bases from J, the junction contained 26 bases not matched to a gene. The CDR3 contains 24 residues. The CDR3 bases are TGTGCTCTTGGGGAACGGGAGGGAAAGGCCTCCTACGTTACTGGGGGATTCTACACCGATAAACTCATCTTT. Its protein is CALGEREGKASYVTGGFYTDKLIF.

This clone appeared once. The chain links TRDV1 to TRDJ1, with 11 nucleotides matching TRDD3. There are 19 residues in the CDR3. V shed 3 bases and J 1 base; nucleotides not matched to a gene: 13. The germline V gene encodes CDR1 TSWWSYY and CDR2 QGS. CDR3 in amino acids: CALGDPFHWGIAGTDKLIF. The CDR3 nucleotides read TGTGCTCTTGGGGACCCCTTTCACTGGGGGATAGCCGGCACCGATAAACTCATCTTT.

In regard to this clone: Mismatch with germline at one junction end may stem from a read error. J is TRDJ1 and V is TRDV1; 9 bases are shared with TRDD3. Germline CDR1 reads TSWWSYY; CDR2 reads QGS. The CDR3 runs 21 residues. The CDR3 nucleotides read TGTGCTCTTGGGGAACTAATCCCATCGTACTGGGGGACCCCGTACACCGATAAACACATCTTT. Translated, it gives CALGELIPSYWGTPYTDKHIF.

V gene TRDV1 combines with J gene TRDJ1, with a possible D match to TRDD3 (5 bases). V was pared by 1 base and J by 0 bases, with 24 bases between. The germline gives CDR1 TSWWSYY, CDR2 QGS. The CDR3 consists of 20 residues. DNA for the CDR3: TGTGCTCTTGGGGAACGGACCCGTCGGGGGTTAAAAGGGGACACCGATAAACTCATCTTT. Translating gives CALGERTRRGLKGDTDKLIF.

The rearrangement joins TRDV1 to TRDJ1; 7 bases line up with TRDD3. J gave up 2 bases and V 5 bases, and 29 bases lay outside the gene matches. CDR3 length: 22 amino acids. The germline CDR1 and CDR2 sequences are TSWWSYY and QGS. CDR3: CALGLCGASPFLGAPGTDKLIF. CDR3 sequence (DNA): TGTGCTCTTGGGCTATGTGGAGCTTCACCATTCCTGGGGGCCCCGGGGACCGATAAACTCATCTTT.

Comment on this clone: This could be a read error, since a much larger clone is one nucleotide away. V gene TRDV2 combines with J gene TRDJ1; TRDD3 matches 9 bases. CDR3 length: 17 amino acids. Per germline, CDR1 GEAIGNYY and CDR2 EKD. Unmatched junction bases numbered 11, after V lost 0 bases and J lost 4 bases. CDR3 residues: CACDTVIRGDTGDKLIF. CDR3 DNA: TGTGCCTGTGACACCGTAATAAGGGGGGATACAGGCGATAAACTCATCTTT.

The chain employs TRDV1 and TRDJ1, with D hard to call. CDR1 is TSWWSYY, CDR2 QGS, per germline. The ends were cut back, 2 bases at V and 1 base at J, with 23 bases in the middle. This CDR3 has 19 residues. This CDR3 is CALGESRAPPRVVTDKLIF. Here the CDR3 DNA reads TGTGCTCTTGGGGAAAGCCGCGCCCCCCCCCGCGTTGTCACCGATAAACTCATCTTT.

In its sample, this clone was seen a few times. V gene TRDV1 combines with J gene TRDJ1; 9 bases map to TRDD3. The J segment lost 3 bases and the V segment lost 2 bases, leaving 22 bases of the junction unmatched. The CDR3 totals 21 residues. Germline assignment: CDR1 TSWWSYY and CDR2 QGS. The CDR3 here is CALGEIPPILWGIDLPDKLIF. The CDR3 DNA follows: TGTGCTCTTGGGGAAATCCCACCTATTCTCTGGGGGATTGATCTTCCCGATAAACTCATCTTT.

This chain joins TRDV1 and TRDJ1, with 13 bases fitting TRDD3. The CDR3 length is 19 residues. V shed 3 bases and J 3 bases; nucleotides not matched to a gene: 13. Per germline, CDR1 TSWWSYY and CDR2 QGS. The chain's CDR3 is CALGDILGDTLGLADKLIF. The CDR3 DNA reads TGTGCTCTTGGGGACATACTGGGGGATACGCTGGGGTTGGCCGATAAACTCATCTTT.

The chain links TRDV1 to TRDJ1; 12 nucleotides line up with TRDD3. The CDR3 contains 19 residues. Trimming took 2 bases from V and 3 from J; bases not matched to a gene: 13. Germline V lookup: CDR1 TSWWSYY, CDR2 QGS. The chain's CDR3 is CALGEGSPLLGDTPDKLIF. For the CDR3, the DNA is TGTGCTCTTGGGGAAGGGTCTCCTTTACTGGGGGATACTCCCGATAAACTCATCTTT.

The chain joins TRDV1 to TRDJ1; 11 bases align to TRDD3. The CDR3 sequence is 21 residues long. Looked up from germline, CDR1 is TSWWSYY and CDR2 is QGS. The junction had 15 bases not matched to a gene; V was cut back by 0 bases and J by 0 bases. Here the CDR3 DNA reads TGTGCTCTTGGGGAACTCAAGGTCGACGTCTGGGGGATACCTTACACCGATAAACTCATCTTT. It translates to CALGELKVDVWGIPYTDKLIF.

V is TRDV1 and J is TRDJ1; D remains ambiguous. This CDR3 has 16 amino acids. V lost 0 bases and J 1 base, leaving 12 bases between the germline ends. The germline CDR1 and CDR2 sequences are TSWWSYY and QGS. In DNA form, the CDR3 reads TGTGCTCTTGGGGAACTTCGTGTACCGGCCACCGATAAACTCATCTTT. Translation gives CALGELRVPATDKLIF.

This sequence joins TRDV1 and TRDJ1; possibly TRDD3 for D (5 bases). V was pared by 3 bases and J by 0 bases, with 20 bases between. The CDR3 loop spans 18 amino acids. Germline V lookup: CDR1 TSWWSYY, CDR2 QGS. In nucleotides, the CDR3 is TGTGCTCTTGGGGATGGACTCTTGGGGACACGGTACACCGATAAACTCATCTTT. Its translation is CALGDGLLGTRYTDKLIF.

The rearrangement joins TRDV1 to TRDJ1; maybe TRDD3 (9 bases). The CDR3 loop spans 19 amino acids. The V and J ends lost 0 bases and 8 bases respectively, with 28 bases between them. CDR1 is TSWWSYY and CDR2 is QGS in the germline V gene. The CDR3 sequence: CALGELSSYPGGWSIKLIF. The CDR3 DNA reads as TGTGCTCTTGGGGAACTCTCTTCCTACCCTGGGGGATGGTCCATAAAACTCATCTTT.

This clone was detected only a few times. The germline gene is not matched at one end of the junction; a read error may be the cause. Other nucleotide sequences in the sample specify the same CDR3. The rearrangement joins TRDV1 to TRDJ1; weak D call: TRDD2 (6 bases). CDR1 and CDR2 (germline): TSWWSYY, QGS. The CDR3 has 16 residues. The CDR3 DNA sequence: TGTGCTCTTGGGGCCGCTTATCCTACCCCCGGTCCTAAACTCATCTTC. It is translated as CALGAAYPTPGPKLIF.

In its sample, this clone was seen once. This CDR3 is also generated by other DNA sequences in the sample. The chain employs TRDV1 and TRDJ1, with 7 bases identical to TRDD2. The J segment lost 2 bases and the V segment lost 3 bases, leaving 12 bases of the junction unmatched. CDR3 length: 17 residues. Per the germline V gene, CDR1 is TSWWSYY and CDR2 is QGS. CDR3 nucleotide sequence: TGTGCTCTTGGGGACAACCTTCCTGGTCCCTCGACCGATAAACTCATCTTT. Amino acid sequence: CALGDNLPGPSTDKLIF.

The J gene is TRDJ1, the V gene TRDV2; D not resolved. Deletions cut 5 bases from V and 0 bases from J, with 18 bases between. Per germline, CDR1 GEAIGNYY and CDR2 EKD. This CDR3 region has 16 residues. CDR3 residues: CACARILAPYTDKLIF. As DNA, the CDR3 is TGTGCCTGTGCCCGGATTCTCGCCCCATACACCGATAAACTCATCTTT.

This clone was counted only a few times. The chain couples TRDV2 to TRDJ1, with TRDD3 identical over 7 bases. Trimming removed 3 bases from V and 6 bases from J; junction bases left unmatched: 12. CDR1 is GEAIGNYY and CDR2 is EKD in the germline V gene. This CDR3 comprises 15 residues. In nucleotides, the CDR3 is TGTGCCTGTGACGACGGATACGCTGGAGTTTATAAACTCATCTTT. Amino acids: CACDDGYAGVYKLIF.

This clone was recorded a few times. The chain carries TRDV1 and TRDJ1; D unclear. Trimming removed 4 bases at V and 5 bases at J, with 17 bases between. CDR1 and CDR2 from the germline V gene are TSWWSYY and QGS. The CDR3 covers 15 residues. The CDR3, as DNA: TGTGCTCTTGGGGCCCCAGACCATGTAAAGGATAAACTCATCTTT. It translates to CALGAPDHVKDKLIF.